The clone carrying this T cell receptor beta chain has just one count. Its specificity is not known. The sample contains more than one DNA sequence encoding this CDR3. Naive CD8 cells lacked CD45RO and underwent positive selection for CCR7, leaving out terminally differentiated effector memory CD45RA+ cells. The CDR3 runs 13 residues. V lost 5 bases to trimming and J lost 4 bases, with 8 bases between them. The germline V gene encodes CDR1 MNHEY and CDR2 SMNVEV (reference sequence). This entry comes from a study of shared clonotypes between healthy human individuals. Overall study context: Plates per donor: three CD4 naive, three CD4 memory, two CD8 naive, one CD8 memory.

Several immunoSEQ plates received, in even portions, the genomic DNA of each subset. Profiling relied on immunoSEQ multiplex PCR, and the TCRdb table lists in-frame clones only, not all of them. The sample consists of some 580,000 clones, roughly 98% of them appearing once. Findings of the study overall: Memory subsets generally showed smaller estimated richness than naive subsets did. Limited genetic and exposure-history diversity came from having few donors.

This clonotype was obtained from a man aged 25-45 years in good health. The J gene is TRBJ2-2, the V gene TRBV27, with unresolved D. Sequenced sample: naive CD8+ T cells sorted from blood. CDR3 in amino acids: CASSLRGTGELFF. CDR3 nucleotides: TGTGCCAGCAGTCTTAGAGGCACCGGGGAGCTGTTTTTT.